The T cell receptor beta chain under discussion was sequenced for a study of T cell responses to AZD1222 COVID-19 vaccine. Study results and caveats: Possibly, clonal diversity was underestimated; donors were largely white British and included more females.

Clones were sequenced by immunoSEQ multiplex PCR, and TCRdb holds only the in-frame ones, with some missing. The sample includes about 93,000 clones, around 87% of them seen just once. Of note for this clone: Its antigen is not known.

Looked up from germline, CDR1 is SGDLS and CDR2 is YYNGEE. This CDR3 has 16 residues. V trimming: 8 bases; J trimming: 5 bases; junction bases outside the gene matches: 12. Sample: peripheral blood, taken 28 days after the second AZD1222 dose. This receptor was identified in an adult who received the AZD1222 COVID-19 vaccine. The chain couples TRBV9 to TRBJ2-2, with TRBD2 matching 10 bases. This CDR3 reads CASLLSGTSETGELFF. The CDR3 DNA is TGTGCCAGTCTCCTATCCGGGACTAGCGAGACCGGGGAGCTGTTTTTT.